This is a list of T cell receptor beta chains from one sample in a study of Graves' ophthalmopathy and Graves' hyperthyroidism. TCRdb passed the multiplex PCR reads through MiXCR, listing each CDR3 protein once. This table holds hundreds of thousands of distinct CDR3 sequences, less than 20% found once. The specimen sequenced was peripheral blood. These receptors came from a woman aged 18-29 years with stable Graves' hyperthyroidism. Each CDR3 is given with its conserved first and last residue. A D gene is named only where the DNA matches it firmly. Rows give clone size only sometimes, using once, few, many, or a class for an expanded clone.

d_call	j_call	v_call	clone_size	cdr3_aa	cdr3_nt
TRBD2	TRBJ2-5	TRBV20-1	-	CSARNGRGGVETQYF	TGCAGTGCTAGAAATGGGCGGGGGGGAGTGGAGACCCAGTACTTC
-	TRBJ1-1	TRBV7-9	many	CASSFWGAEAFF	TGTGCCAGCAGCTTCTGGGGGGCTGAAGCTTTCTTT
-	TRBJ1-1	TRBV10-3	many	CATTGANTEAFF	TGTGCCACCACCGGGGCGAACACTGAAGCTTTCTTT
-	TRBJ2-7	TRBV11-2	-	CASSFLSSRSSYEQYF	TGTGCCAGCAGCTTCCTTTCTAGCCGGAGCTCCTACGAGCAGTACTTC
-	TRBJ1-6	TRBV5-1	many	CASSSGMTDANSPLHF	TGCGCCAGCAGCTCGGGAATGACGGATGCTAATTCACCCCTCCACTTT
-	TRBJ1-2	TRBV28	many	CASSRLQVQSYGYTF	TGTGCCAGCAGCCGCCTACAAGTTCAGAGCTATGGCTACACCTTC
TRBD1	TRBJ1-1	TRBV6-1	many	CASSADRSGEAFF	TGTGCCAGCAGTGCGGACAGGTCTGGAGAAGCTTTCTTT
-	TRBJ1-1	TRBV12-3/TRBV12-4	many	CASSWEETEAFF	TGTGCCAGCAGTTGGGAGGAAACTGAAGCTTTCTTT
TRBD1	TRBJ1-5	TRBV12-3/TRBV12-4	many	CASSGQGSSNQPQHF	TGTGCCAGCAGTGGACAGGGGAGTAGCAATCAGCCCCAGCATTTT
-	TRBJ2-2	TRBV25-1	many	CATRGGQPNTGELFF	TGTGCCACGAGGGGGGGACAACCGAACACCGGGGAGCTGTTTTTT
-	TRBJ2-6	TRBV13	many	CASSLVSATYSGANVLTF	TGTGCCAGCAGCTTAGTTTCAGCTACTTACTCTGGGGCCAACGTCCTGACTTTC
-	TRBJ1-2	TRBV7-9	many	CASSLALSYSYGYTF	TGTGCCAGCAGCTTAGCACTGAGCTATAGCTATGGCTACACCTTC
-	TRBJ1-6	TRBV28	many	CASSLGGGSSPLHF	TGTGCCAGCAGTTTAGGAGGGGGGAGTTCACCCCTCCACTTT
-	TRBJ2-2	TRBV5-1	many	CASSDQLTGELFF	TGCGCCAGCAGCGACCAGCTGACCGGGGAGCTGTTTTTT
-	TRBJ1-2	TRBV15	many	CATSGAGNYGYTF	TGTGCCACCAGCGGCGCGGGGAACTATGGCTACACCTTC
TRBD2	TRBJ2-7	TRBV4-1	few	CASSRPGRDEQYF	TGCGCCAGCAGCCGACCTGGGAGGGACGAGCAGTACTTC
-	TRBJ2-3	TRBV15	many	CATSRDGKGADTQYF	TGTGCCACCAGCAGAGATGGGAAAGGAGCAGATACGCAGTATTTT
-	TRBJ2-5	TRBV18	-	CASSSRQVIGEETQYF	TGTGCCAGCTCTTCTAGACAGGTCATTGGGGAAGAGACCCAGTACTTC
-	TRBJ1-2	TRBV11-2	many	CASSLFGNPYGYTF	TGTGCCAGCAGCTTGTTTGGGAATCCCTATGGCTACACCTTC
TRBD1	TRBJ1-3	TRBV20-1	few	CSAIIQGGTIYF	TGCAGTGCTATTATCCAGGGGGGCACCATATATTTT
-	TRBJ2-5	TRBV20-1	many	CSARSKETQYF	TGCAGTGCTAGGTCAAAAGAGACCCAGTACTTC
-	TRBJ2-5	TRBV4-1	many	CASSQVVLRKETQYF	TGCGCCAGCAGCCAAGTGGTGCTTCGTAAAGAGACCCAGTACTTC
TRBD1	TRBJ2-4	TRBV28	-	CASRVQGGDIQYF	TGTGCCAGCAGAGTACAGGGGGGAGACATTCAGTACTTC
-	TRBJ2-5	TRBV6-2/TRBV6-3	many	CASSYLVRGETQYF	TGTGCCAGCAGTTATCTCGTAAGGGGTGAGACCCAGTACTTC
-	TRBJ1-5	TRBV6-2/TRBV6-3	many	CASSPGREAQPQHF	TGTGCCAGCAGCCCCGGACGGGAGGCTCAGCCCCAGCATTTT
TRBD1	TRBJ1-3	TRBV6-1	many	CASSDPARDSGNTIYF	TGTGCCAGCAGTGACCCAGCCCGGGACAGCGGAAACACCATATATTTT
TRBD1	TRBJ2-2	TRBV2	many	CASSEDRGIGELFF	TGTGCCAGCAGTGAGGACAGGGGGATCGGGGAGCTGTTTTTT
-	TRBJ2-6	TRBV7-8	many	CASSLVGLDFSGANVLTF	TGTGCCAGCAGCTTAGTTGGCCTCGACTTCTCTGGGGCCAACGTCCTGACTTTC
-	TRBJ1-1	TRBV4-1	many	CASSQEIQNTEAFF	TGCGCCAGCAGCCAAGAAATACAGAACACTGAAGCTTTCTTT
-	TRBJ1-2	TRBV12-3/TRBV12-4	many	CASRGTTIKKGYTF	TGTGCCAGCAGGGGGACAACAATCAAGAAGGGCTACACCTTC
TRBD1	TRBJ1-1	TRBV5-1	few	CASSLEGGLLTEAFF	TGCGCCAGCAGCCTGGAAGGGGGCTTACTTACTGAAGCTTTCTTT
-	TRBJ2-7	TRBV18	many	CASSLSRVEQYF	TGTGCCAGCTCACTCTCCAGGGTGGAGCAGTACTTC
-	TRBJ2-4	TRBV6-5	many	CASSYVTSLIQYF	TGTGCCAGCAGCTACGTTACTAGCCTAATTCAGTACTTC
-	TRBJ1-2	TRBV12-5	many	CASGVTGDYGYTF	TGTGCTAGTGGTGTTACGGGGGACTATGGCTACACCTTC
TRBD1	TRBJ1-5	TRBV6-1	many	CASRPTGWQPQHF	TGTGCCAGCAGACCGACAGGGTGGCAGCCCCAGCATTTT
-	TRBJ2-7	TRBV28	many	CASSPLPGPRGEQYF	TGTGCCAGCAGTCCCCTCCCGGGACCTAGGGGGGAGCAGTACTTC
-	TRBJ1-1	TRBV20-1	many	CSARGGNTEAFF	TGCAGTGCTAGGGGGGGGAACACTGAAGCTTTCTTT
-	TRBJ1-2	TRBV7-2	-	CASSPTYTGGYGYTF	TGTGCCAGCAGCCCTACTTACACCGGCGGCTATGGCTACACCTTC
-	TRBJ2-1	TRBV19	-	CASSSRQANEQFF	TGTGCCAGTAGTTCTCGACAGGCCAATGAGCAGTTCTTC
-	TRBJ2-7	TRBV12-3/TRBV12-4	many	CASSPSSELYEQYF	TGTGCCAGCAGCCCATCCTCGGAGCTCTACGAGCAGTACTTC